The clone carrying this TCR beta chain showed up many times. Its antigen is unknown. The sample comes from a study of regulatory T cells in long-lasting Graves disease. There are 15 residues in the CDR3. Deletions cut 8 bases from V and 4 bases from J, with 18 bases between. Per germline, CDR1 MNHNS and CDR2 SASEGT. Time point reported: newly diagnosed GD, antithyroid drugs for less than 3 months. PBMC RNA served as the TCR library source. Study-wide results and caveats: The study found TRBV28, TRBJ1-2 and TRBJ2-5 favored in persistent disease.

TCR beta libraries were built with iRepertoire HTBI primers and Arm-PCR of CDR3 regions. Per the study methods: Identification of gene segments yielded some 62 TRBV and more than eleven TRBJ across samples. TCRdb processed the multiplex PCR reads anew with MiXCR; each CDR3 protein has one entry. The V and J calls come from TCRdb's annotation, not from the publication. The sample consists of a few hundred thousand distinct CDR3 sequences, about 12% of them appearing once. The sample was also reused in another study, on T cells in Graves' hyperthyroidism and ophthalmopathy. That source adds: TCR CDR3 underwent first-round RT-PCR with the HTBI primer set. Clonotypes that were expanded in thyroid above 0.001 mostly appeared in blood too.

The V call is TRBV6-1, the J call TRBJ1-5; D is unclear. Sequencing was performed on peripheral blood mononuclear cells (PBMCs), taken at new diagnosis, from a patient treated with antithyroid drugs. The TCR sequence derives from a woman younger than 30 with Graves disease. The CDR3 DNA is TGTGCCAGCGATTCGAGGGAGCCGGGGAATCAGCCCCAGCATTTT. Protein: CASDSREPGNQPQHF.